This T cell receptor beta chain was recovered during a study of blood T cell repertoires in COVID-19. About the study: COVID-19 samples from acute and convalescent phases originated in the United States, Italy and Spain. From T cells, B-cell-depleted T cells, or PBMCs came the material, which was cDNA or gDNA.

This clone turned up a few times. Original processing methods: It was from reference gene primer amplification that nucleated cell counts were estimated. Assay used: immunoSEQ multiplex PCR; TCRdb lists only in-frame clones, some missing. That table gives V, J and clone size, and the DNA gave D and trimming. This sample has 150,000 to 200,000 clones, with more than 75% found just once. The CDR3 is 18 amino acids. The junction had 15 bases not matched to a gene; V was cut back by 2 bases and J by 9 bases. The V gene's germline CDR1 is WNHNN and CDR2 SYGVQD (reference sequence). This TCR was sampled from a woman aged 50 to 60 with active or convalescent COVID-19. The V and J genes are TRBV10-1 and TRBJ1-6; 8 positions match TRBD1. Source material: peripheral blood. CDR3 residues: CASSEDRDGQGGRSPLHF. DNA of the CDR3: TGCGCCAGCAGTGAGGATCGTGACGGACAGGGTGGTCGTTCACCCCTCCACTTT.